The sequence of this T cell receptor (beta chain) was determined in a study of identical twins. Findings of the study overall: Recombination models fit unrelated individuals' TCR alpha sharing but underestimated twins'.

TCRdb ran MiXCR on the 5' RACE reads and lists one entry per CDR3 protein. The sample includes fewer than 900,000 distinct CDR3 sequences, 18% seen only once; the top ten take over 10%. V lost 6 bases and J 1 base, leaving 3 bases between the germline ends. This CDR3 contains 12 residues. Germline V gene lookup returns CDR1 ENHRY and CDR2 SYGVKD. On this clonotype itself: Its target is not known.

The same data also contributed to another study, on T cells expressing NK-cell markers.

This chain links TRBV10-3 with TRBJ2-2; D uncertain. The specimen was PBMCs. The sequence was collected from a woman between 18 and 29 years old in good health. CDR3 region: CAIRENTGELFF. The CDR3 nucleotides are TGTGCCATCAGGGAGAACACCGGGGAGCTGTTTTTT.